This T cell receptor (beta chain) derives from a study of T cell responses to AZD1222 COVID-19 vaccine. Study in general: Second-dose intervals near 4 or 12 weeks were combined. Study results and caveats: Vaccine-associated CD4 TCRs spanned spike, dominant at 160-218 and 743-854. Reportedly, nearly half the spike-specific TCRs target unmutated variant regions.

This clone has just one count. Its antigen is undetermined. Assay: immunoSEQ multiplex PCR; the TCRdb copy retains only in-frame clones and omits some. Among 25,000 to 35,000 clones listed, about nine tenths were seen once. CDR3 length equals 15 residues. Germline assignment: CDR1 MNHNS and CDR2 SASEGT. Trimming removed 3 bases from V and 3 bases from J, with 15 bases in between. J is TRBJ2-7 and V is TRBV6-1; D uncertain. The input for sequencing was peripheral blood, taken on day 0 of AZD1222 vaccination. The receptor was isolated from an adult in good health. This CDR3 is CASSEAAQANYEQYF. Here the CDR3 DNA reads TGTGCCAGCAGTGAGGCCGCGCAGGCCAACTACGAGCAGTACTTC.